The rows below give T cell receptor beta chains drawn from one sample of a study of T cell repertoires in cytomegalovirus infection. MiXCR, run by TCRdb on the reads, gives a single entry per CDR3 protein. In the table there are roughly 120,000 distinct CDR3 sequences, 32% of which are singletons. These receptors' antigens are unknown. Source: CD8+ T cells from cultured PBMCs, taken from culture after CMV antigen stimulation. The receptors stem from a human donor in good health (CMV status not recorded). Some clones in this sample may be carry-over from other donors' samples. Both conserved end residues are part of each CDR3. D genes are given only for firm matches. Only some rows state a clone size, as once, few, many or a class for expanded clones.

>.|TRBV7-2|TRBJ2-1|.
TGTGCCAGCAGCCCCCCCGGCCGGGACCTCAATGAGCAGTTCTTC
CASSPPGRDLNEQFF
>TRBD2|TRBV2|TRBJ2-1|.
TGTGCCAGCAGCCACGGACTAGCGGGAAGCTCCTACAATGAGCAGTTCTTC
CASSHGLAGSSYNEQFF
>.|TRBV12-3/TRBV12-4|TRBJ1-4|few
TGTGCCAGCAGTTTAGTGAATGAAAAACTGTTTTTT
CASSLVNEKLFF
>TRBD2|TRBV6-2/TRBV6-3|TRBJ2-7|few
TGTGCCAGCAGTGGAGCGGGGGGACCCTACGAGCAGTACTTC
CASSGAGGPYEQYF
>TRBD1|TRBV2|TRBJ2-5|.
TGTGCCAGCAGTACTCCCGGGACAGGGGGAGGGACCCAGTACTTC
CASSTPGTGGGTQYF
>.|TRBV12-3/TRBV12-4|TRBJ2-1|.
TGTGCCAGCAGTTTTGGGACAGGCGGGGGGCAGTTCTTC
CASSFGTGGGQFF
>.|TRBV4-1|TRBJ1-4|.
TGCGCCAGCAGCCCCCGGCTGGTAAACAGCCTCAATGAAAAACTGTTTTTT
CASSPRLVNSLNEKLFF
>.|TRBV27|TRBJ2-7|.
TGTGCCAGCAGTGAGTCTGACAGCAGCTCCTACGAGCAGTACTTC
CASSESDSSSYEQYF
>.|TRBV5-8|TRBJ1-2|.
TGTGCCAGCAGCTTGTTGGACACCGAGTTTGGGTATGGCTACACCTTC
CASSLLDTEFGYGYTF
>TRBD2|TRBV3-1|TRBJ2-5|few
TGTGCCAGCAGCCAAGTTCGGCGGGGGGGCCTAGAGACCCAGTACTTC
CASSQVRRGGLETQYF
>.|TRBV6-4|TRBJ1-1|.
TGTGCCAGCAGTGACGGCGGATCGAACACTGAAGCTTTCTTT
CASSDGGSNTEAFF
>TRBD1|TRBV7-3|TRBJ1-1|.
TGTGCCAGCAGCTCGGGGACAGGGGGCGTTCGGGCGAAGGACACTGAAGCTTTCTTT
CASSSGTGGVRAKDTEAFF
>.|TRBV7-2|TRBJ2-7|many
TGTGCCAGCAGCCTAGAGGGTGGGCGAGCCTACGAGCAGTACTTC
CASSLEGGRAYEQYF
>.|TRBV12-3/TRBV12-4|TRBJ1-4|.
TGTGCCAGCAGTTTTGGGCGAACTAATGAAAAACTGTTTTTT
CASSFGRTNEKLFF
>.|TRBV5-5|TRBJ1-4|many
TGTGCCAGCAGCTTGGAACACCCGGTTCGTACACAGGTTTTT
CASSLEHPVRTQVF
>TRBD2|TRBV7-8|TRBJ2-1|few
TGTGCCAGCAGCTCGACTAGCGGGGTAGGCAATGAGCAGTTCTTC
CASSSTSGVGNEQFF
>.|TRBV7-2|TRBJ1-6|many
TGTGCCAGCAGCTTCTCTATGGGACGGACGAATTCACCCCTCCACTTT
CASSFSMGRTNSPLHF
>TRBD1|TRBV19|TRBJ2-7|.
TGTGCCAGTAGCCAGGCCTGGGGACAGGGGGCCTACGAGCAGTACTTC
CASSQAWGQGAYEQYF
>.|TRBV12-5|TRBJ1-2|.
TGTGCTAGTGGTTTGGCCCCCGGGTGGGATGGCTACACCTTC
CASGLAPGWDGYTF
>TRBD2|TRBV28|TRBJ2-2|.
TGTGCCAGCATTTCGAACGGGGGGGCCCCCGGGGAGCTGTTTTTT
CASISNGGAPGELFF
>TRBD2|TRBV7-2|TRBJ2-3|.
TGTGCCAGCAGCTTAGGCAGCGGGGGGGTAACAGATACGCAGTATTTT
CASSLGSGGVTDTQYF
>.|TRBV5-1|TRBJ2-1|few
TGCGCCAGCAGCTTGGGGTTTGGGGGCAGCTCCTACAATGAGCAGTTCTTC
CASSLGFGGSSYNEQFF
>.|TRBV6-1|TRBJ1-2|many
TGTGCCAGCACCCATGGCGACAGGCGGCCCAGCTATGGCTACACCTTC
CASTHGDRRPSYGYTF
>.|TRBV12-3/TRBV12-4|TRBJ1-5|many
TGTGCCAGCAGTTTAGGGGAGGGCAATCAGCCCCAGCATTTT
CASSLGEGNQPQHF
>.|TRBV25-1|TRBJ1-6|few
TGTGCCAGCAGACAGAGCTCCTATAATTCACCCCTCCACTTT
CASRQSSYNSPLHF
>TRBD1|TRBV6-1|TRBJ2-7|.
TGTGCCAGCAGTGAAGCGGGACAGGAGAACGAGCAGTACTTC
CASSEAGQENEQYF